Below are 18 T cell receptor beta chains sequenced from a single sample in a study of T-cell memory formation after mild COVID-19. Each CDR3 protein gets one entry after TCRdb re-called the 5' RACE reads with MiXCR. The table lists 250,000 to 350,000 distinct CDR3 sequences, 14% of them singletons. The specimen was PBMCs or a T cell subset sorted from them (not recorded which). Every receptor here comes from a man between 18 and 29 years old who had mild COVID-19 (a few samples of this study predate the infection). Cell type and time point are not known.

This clonotype was seen many times. J is TRBJ2-5 and V is TRBV12-3 or TRBV12-4; TRBD2 aligns across 10 bases. J lost 2 bases, V lost 5 bases, and 2 bases had no gene match. The CDR3 contains 14 residues. The CDR3 spells CASSAGLAQETQYF. Here the CDR3 DNA reads TGTGCCAGCAGTGCGGGACTAGCGCAAGAGACCCAGTACTTC.

J is TRBJ2-2 and V is TRBV20-1; 7 positions match TRBD1. Germline-derived CDR1 and CDR2 are DFQATT and SNEGSKA (reference sequence). This CDR3 comprises 17 residues. V trimming: 2 bases; J trimming: 2 bases; junction bases outside the gene matches: 11. The CDR3 DNA is TGCAGTGCTAGACCTTTCGACGGGACAGCAAACACCGGGGAGCTGTTTTTT. Its protein product is CSARPFDGTANTGELFF.

This chain links TRBV7-2 with TRBJ2-7; D might be TRBD1 or TRBD2, each matching 5 bases. Germline CDR1 is SGHTA and CDR2 is FQGNSA. The CDR3 loop spans 13 amino acids. V was pared by 10 bases and J by 7 bases, with 20 bases between. The CDR3 loop reads CATGDPVSREQYF. The DNA for the CDR3 is TGTGCCACCGGGGACCCCGTCAGTCGGGAGCAGTACTTC.

This clonotype was detected only a few times. The chain uses TRBV7-9 and TRBJ1-1; 9 nucleotides align to TRBD1. The germline gives CDR1 SEHNR, CDR2 FQNEAQ (reference sequence). V was pared by 5 bases and J by 0 bases, with 10 bases of the junction left unmatched. The CDR3 is 17 amino acids. CDR3 DNA sequence: TGTGCCAGCAGCCCCCCCCAACAGGGGGCCCTGAACACTGAAGCTTTCTTT. It encodes CASSPPQQGALNTEAFF.

The chain uses TRBV5-1 and TRBJ2-7, with TRBD1 identical over 11 bases. The CDR3 is made up of 13 amino acids. The germline gives CDR1 SGHRS, CDR2 YFSETQ. Losses at the gene ends were 7 bases for V and 5 bases for J; bases not matched to a gene: 5. The CDR3 DNA follows: TGCGCCAGCGGGGGACAGGGGGTCGACGAGCAGTACTTC. Translation: CASGGQGVDEQYF.

This clonotype was detected only a few times. This rearrangement joins TRBV4-2 to TRBJ1-2; D call uncertain. The CDR3 consists of 15 residues. Trimming pared 3 bases from V and 6 bases from J, leaving 17 bases between. The germline gives CDR1 LGHNA, CDR2 YNFKEQ. This chain's CDR3 is CASSHPVGRENGYTF. CDR3 coding DNA: TGTGCCAGCAGCCATCCCGTAGGGAGGGAGAATGGCTACACCTTC.

This clonotype was counted only a few times. For the CDR3, the DNA is TGCAGTGCTAGAGCCGGGAGAAAGAAAGAGACCCAGTACTTC. Translating gives CSARAGRKKETQYF. The V and J genes are TRBV20-1 and TRBJ2-5; possible D gene TRBD2, 6 bases. Looked up from germline, CDR1 is DFQATT and CDR2 is SNEGSKA (reference sequence). V shed 1 base and J shed 3 bases, with 12 bases lying between them. The CDR3 spans 14 residues.

The J gene is TRBJ2-7, the V gene TRBV21-1. TRBV21-1 is reported as a pseudogene. CDR3 size: 15 residues. CDR3 residues: CASSKNAASSYEQYF. For the CDR3, the DNA is TGTGCCAGCAGCAAGAACGCAGCGAGCTCCTACGAGCAGTACTTC.

This clonotype came up a few times. The CDR3 region has the DNA TGTGCCAGCAAGGCGGCCGGCACAGATACGCAGTATTTT. Protein product: CASKAAGTDTQYF. This chain uses TRBV6-6 with TRBJ2-3; D is undetermined. V was trimmed by 7 bases and J by 1 base, leaving 9 bases between them. CDR1 is MNHNY, CDR2 SVGAGI, per germline (reference sequence). The CDR3 spans 13 residues.

This clonotype has a count of ten or more. This rearrangement joins TRBV25-1 to TRBJ2-2, with a weak D call TRBD2 (5 bases). Germline V gives CDR1 MGHDK, CDR2 SYGVNS. The V end lost 3 bases, the J end lost 5 bases, and 13 bases lay between the germline ends. The CDR3 has 15 amino acids. The CDR3 nucleotides are TGTGCCAGCAGTGATGGAGTAGGAGGTACCGGGGAGCTGTTTTTT. Protein product: CASSDGVGGTGELFF.

This clonotype was seen a handful of times. This chain connects TRBV12-3 or TRBV12-4 to TRBJ2-7, with TRBD2 matching over 11 bases. V trimming: 1 base; J trimming: 3 bases; junction bases outside the gene matches: 8. The CDR3 length is 17 residues. For the CDR3, the DNA is TGTGCCAGCAGTTTAGATCGGGCTAGCGGGGGGAACTACGAGCAGTACTTC. The encoded protein is CASSLDRASGGNYEQYF.

This clonotype was seen a few times. The CDR3 spells CASSLEVDGETQYF. The CDR3, as DNA: TGTGCCAGCAGCTTAGAGGTAGATGGAGAGACCCAGTACTTC. The V and J genes are TRBV7-6 and TRBJ2-5; D remains unclear. The CDR3 length is 14 residues. The V end lost 1 base, the J end lost 4 bases, and 10 bases lay between the germline ends. Germline V gives CDR1 SGHVS, CDR2 FNYEAQ.

V gene TRBV12-3 or TRBV12-4 combines with J gene TRBJ2-7; D unresolved. V shed 2 bases and J shed 4 bases, with 21 bases lying between them. The CDR3 is 17 amino acids. In DNA, the CDR3 is TGTGCCAGCAGTTTAAGGTTTGGGGTTCTCAGGTCGTACGAGCAGTACTTC. It codes for CASSLRFGVLRSYEQYF.

This clonotype was picked up one time. The gene calls are TRBV14 and TRBJ2-1; TRBD2 agrees at 13 bases. CDR1 and CDR2 from the germline V gene are SGHDN and FVKESK. Trimming at V came to 1 base and at J to 9 bases, leaving 3 bases not matched to a gene. The CDR3 is made up of 15 amino acids. DNA for the CDR3: TGTGCCAGCAGCCAAGTACTAGCGGGGGGGACTGAGCAGTTCTTC. Translating it yields CASSQVLAGGTEQFF.

The V gene is TRBV2, the J gene TRBJ2-5; 14 nucleotides align to TRBD2. Germline V gives CDR1 SNHLY, CDR2 FYNNEI. The V gene end was trimmed by 6 bases and the J gene end by 1 base; junction bases not matched to a gene: 1. This CDR3 comprises 15 residues. This CDR3 reads CASRGLAGVQETQYF. The CDR3 DNA sequence: TGTGCCAGCAGGGGACTAGCGGGGGTCCAAGAGACCCAGTACTTC. Using reference TRBV2 and TRBJ2-5 for the parts outside the CDR3, the full variable domain is EPEVTQTPSHQVTQMGQEVILRCVPISNHLYFYWYRQILGQKVEFLVSFYNNEISEKSEIFDDQFSVERPDGSNFTLKIRSTKLEDSAMYFCASRGLAGVQETQYFGPGTRLLVL.

In this sample, this clonotype turned up many times. J is TRBJ2-1 and V is TRBV7-3; 10 bases line up with TRBD2. The CDR3 is 14 amino acids. Germline lookup yields CDR1 SGHTA and CDR2 FQGTGA. J was trimmed by 8 bases and V by 5 bases; bases with no gene match: 6. CDR3 sequence: CASSRTSGPDEQFF. CDR3 in DNA: TGTGCCAGCAGCAGGACTAGCGGTCCCGATGAGCAGTTCTTC.

A few counts support this clonotype. The rearrangement joins TRBV5-1 to TRBJ2-2, with D unresolved. Per the germline V gene, CDR1 is SGHRS and CDR2 is YFSETQ. V lost 2 bases, J lost 4 bases, and 6 bases lay in between. CDR3 size: 13 residues. CDR3: CASSFEATGELFF. CDR3 bases: TGCGCCAGCAGCTTCGAAGCCACCGGGGAGCTGTTTTTT.

This clonotype appeared a few times. This sequence joins TRBV5-1 and TRBJ1-1, with 7 bases lining up with TRBD1. The CDR3 runs to 17 residues. Germline CDR1 and CDR2: SGHRS and YFSETQ. V lost 1 base to trimming and J lost 1 base; unmatched junction nucleotides: 10. The CDR3 coding sequence is TGCGCCAGCAGCTTGACAGGGGATAGTCTAACGAACACTGAAGCTTTCTTT. Translation gives CASSLTGDSLTNTEAFF.